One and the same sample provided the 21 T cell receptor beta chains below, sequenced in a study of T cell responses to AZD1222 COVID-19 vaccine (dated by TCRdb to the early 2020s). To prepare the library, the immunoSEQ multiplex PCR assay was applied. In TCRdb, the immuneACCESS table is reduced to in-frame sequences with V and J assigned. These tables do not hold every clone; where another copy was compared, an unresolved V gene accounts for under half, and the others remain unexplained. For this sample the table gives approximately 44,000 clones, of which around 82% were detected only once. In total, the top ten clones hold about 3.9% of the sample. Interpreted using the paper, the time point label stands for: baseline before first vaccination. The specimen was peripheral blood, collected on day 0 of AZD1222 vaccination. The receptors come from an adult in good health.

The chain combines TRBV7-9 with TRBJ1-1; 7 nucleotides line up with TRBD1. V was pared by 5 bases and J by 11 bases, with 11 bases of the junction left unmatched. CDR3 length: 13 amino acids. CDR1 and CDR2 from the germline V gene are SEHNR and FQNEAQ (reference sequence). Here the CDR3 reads CASSPGGARTAFF. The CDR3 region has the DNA TGTGCCAGCAGCCCAGGGGGAGCGAGAACGGCTTTCTTT. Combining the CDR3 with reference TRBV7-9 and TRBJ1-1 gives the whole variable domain DTGVSQNPRHKITKRGQNVTFRCDPISEHNRLYWYRQTLGQGPEFLTYFQNEAQLEKSRLLSDRFSAERPKGSFSTLEIQRTEQGDSAMYLCASSPGGARTAFFGQGTRLTVV.

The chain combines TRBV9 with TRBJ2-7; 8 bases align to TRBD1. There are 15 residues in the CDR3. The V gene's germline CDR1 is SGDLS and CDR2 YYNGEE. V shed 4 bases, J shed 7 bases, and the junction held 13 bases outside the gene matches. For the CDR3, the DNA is TGTGCCAGCAGCCCCTCCGGGACAGGTACCCTGGAGCAGTACTTC. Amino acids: CASSPSGTGTLEQYF.

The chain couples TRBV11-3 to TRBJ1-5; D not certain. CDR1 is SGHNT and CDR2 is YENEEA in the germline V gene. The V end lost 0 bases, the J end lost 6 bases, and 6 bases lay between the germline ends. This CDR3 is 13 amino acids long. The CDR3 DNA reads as TGTGCCAGCAGCTTAGATGGGGTTCAGCCCCAGCATTTT. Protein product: CASSLDGVQPQHF.

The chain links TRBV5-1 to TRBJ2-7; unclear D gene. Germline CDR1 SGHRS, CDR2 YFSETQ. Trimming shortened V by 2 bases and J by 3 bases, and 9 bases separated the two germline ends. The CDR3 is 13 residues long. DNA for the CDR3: TGCGCCAGCAGCTTCGTGGATAACTACGAGCAGTACTTC. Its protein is CASSFVDNYEQYF.

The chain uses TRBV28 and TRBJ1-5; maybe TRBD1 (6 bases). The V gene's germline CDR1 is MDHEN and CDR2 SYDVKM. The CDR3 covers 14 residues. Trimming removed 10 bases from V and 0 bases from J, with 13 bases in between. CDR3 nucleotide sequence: TGTGCCACCAAGGGGGATCCTAGCAATCAGCCCCAGCATTTT. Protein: CATKGDPSNQPQHF.

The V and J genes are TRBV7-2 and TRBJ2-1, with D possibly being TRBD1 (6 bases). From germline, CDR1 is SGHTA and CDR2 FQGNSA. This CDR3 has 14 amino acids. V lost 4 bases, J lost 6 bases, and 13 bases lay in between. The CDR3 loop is CASSSGQRVNEQFF. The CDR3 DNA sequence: TGTGCCAGCAGCTCCGGACAGAGGGTCAATGAGCAGTTCTTC.

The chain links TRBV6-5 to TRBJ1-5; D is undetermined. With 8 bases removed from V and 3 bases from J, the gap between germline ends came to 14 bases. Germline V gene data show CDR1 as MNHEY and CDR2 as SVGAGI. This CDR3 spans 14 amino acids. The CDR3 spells CASFESQINQPQHF. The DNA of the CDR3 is TGTGCCAGCTTTGAGAGCCAAATCAATCAGCCCCAGCATTTT.

CDR3 region: CASSYGTEDYEQYF. The DNA of the CDR3 is TGTGCCAGCAGTTACGGGACAGAAGATTACGAGCAGTACTTC. The rearrangement links TRBV6-5 to TRBJ2-7; 7 bases are a match to TRBD1. Per germline, CDR1 MNHEY and CDR2 SVGAGI. This CDR3 has 14 amino acids. Germline trimming cut 2 bases from V and 4 bases from J; bases unmatched to any gene: 5.

This chain's CDR3 is CASRSGTPSNYGYTF. The CDR3 DNA reads as TGTGCCAGCAGATCCGGGACACCTTCTAACTATGGCTACACCTTC. The chain links TRBV28 to TRBJ1-2; the D gene is possibly TRBD1 (6 bases). V lost 6 bases to trimming and J lost 0 bases, with 14 bases between them. Looked up from germline, CDR1 is MDHEN and CDR2 is SYDVKM. The CDR3 has 15 residues.

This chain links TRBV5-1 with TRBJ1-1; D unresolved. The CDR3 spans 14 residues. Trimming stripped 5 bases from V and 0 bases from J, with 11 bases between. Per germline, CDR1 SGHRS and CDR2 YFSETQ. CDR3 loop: CASSPDTLNTEAFF. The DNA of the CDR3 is TGCGCCAGCAGTCCCGACACCTTGAACACTGAAGCTTTCTTT.

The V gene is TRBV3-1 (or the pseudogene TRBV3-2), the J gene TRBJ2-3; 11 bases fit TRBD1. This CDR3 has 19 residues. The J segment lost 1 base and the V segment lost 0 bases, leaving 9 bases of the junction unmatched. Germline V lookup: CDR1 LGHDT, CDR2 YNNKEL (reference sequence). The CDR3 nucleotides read TGTGCCAGCAGCCAAGACCGGGACAGGGGGAAGATGCGCACAGATACGCAGTATTTT. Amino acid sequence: CASSQDRDRGKMRTDTQYF.

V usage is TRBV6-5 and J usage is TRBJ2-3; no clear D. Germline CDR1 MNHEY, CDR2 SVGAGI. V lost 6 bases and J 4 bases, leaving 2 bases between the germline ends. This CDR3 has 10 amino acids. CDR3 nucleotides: TGTGCCAGCAGGGCAGATACGCAGTATTTT. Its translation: CASRADTQYF.

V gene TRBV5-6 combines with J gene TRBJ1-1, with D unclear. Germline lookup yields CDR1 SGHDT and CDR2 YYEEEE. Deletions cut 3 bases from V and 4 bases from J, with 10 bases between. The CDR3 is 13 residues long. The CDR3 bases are TGTGCCAGCAGCTACGGGAGCGGCACTGAAGCTTTCTTT. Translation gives CASSYGSGTEAFF.

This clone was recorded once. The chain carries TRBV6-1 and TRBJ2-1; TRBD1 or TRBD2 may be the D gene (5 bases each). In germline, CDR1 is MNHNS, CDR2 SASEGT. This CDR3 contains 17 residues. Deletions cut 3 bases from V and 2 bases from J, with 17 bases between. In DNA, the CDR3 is TGTGCCAGCAGTGACCAATTACCGGGGCAGACCTACAATGAGCAGTTCTTC. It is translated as CASSDQLPGQTYNEQFF.

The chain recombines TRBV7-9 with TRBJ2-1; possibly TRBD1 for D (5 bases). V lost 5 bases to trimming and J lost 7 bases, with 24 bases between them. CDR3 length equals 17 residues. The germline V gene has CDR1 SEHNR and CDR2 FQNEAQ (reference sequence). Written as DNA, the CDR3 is TGTGCCAGCAGCCCGCCGAAAGGGGCACCAGGGTGGAATGAGCAGTTCTTC. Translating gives CASSPPKGAPGWNEQFF.

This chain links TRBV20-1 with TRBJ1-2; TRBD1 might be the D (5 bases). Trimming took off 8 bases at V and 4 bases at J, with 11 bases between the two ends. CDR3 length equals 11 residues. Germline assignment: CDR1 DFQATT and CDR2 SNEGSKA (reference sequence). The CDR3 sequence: CSSTDSYGYTF. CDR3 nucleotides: TGCAGTTCCACCGACAGCTATGGCTACACCTTC.

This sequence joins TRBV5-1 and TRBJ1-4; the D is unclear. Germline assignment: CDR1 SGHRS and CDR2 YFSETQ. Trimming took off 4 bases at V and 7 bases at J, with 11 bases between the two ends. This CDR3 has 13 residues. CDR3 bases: TGCGCCAGCAGCCCCGGTTCTGGTGAAAAACTGTTTTTT. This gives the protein CASSPGSGEKLFF.

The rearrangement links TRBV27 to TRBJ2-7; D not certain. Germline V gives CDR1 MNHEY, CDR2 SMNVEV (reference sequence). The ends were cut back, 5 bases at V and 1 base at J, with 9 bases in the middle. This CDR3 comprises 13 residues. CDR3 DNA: TGTGCCAGCAGTCCCCGGGTTTCCTACGAGCAGTACTTC. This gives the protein CASSPRVSYEQYF.

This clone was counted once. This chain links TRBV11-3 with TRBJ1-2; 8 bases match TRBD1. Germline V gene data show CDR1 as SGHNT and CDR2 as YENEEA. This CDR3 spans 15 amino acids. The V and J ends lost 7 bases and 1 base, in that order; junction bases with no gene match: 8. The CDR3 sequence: CASTYSGGSNYGYTF. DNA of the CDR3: TGTGCCAGCACCTATTCAGGGGGCAGTAACTATGGCTACACCTTC.

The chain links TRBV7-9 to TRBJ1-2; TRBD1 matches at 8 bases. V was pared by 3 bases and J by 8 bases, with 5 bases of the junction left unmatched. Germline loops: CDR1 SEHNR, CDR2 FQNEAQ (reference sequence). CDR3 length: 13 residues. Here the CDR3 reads CASSFAGTGGYTF. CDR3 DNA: TGTGCCAGCAGCTTCGCAGGGACAGGAGGCTACACCTTC.

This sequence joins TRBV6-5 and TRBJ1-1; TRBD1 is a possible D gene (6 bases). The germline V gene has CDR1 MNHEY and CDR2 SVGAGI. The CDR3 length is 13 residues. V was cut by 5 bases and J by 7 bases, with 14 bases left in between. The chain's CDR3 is CASSRDRRIEAFF. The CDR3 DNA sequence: TGTGCCAGCAGTAGAGACAGGCGTATTGAAGCTTTCTTT.